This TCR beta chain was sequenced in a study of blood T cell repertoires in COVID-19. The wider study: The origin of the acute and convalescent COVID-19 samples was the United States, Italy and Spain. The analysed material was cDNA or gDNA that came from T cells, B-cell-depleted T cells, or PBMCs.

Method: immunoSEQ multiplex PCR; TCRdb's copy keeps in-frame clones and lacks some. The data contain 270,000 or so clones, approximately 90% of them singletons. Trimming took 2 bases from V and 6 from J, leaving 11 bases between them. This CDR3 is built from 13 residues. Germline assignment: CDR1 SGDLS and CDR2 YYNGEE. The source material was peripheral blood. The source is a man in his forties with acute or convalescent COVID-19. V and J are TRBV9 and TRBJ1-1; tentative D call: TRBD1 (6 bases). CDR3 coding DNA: TGTGCCAGCAGCGTTTCAGGGGATGCTGAAGCTTTCTTT. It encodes CASSVSGDAEAFF. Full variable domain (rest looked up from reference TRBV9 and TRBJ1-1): DSGVTQTPKHLITATGQRVTLRCSPRSGDLSVYWYQQSLDQGLQFLIQYYNGEERAKGNILERFSAQQFPDLHSELNLSSLELGDSALYFCASSVSGDAEAFFGQGTRLTVV.